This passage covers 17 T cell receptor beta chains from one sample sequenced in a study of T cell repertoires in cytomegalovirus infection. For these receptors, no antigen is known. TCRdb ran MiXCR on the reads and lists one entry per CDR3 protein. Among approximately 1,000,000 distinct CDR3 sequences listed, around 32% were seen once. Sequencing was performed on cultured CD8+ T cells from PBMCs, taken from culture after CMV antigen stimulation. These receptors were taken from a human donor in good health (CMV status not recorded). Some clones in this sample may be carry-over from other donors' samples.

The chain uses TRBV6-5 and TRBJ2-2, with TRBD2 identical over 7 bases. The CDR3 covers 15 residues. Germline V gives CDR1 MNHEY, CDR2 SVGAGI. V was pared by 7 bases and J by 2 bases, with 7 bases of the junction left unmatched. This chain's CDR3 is CASTVLAPNTGELFF. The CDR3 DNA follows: TGTGCCAGCACCGTACTAGCGCCTAACACCGGGGAGCTGTTTTTT.

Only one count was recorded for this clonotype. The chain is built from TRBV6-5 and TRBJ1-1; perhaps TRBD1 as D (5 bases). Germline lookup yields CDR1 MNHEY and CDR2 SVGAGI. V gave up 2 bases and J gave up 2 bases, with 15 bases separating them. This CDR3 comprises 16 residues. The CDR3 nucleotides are TGTGCCAGCAGTTACCCACGGGACGGAAGTAACACTGAAGCTTTCTTT. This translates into CASSYPRDGSNTEAFF.

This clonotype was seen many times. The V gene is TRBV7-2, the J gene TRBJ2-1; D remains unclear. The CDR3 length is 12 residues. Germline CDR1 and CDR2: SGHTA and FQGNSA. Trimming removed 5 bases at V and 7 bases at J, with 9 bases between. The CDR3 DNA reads TGTGCCAGCAGCGGACCCAGGAATGAGCAGTTCTTC. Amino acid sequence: CASSGPRNEQFF.

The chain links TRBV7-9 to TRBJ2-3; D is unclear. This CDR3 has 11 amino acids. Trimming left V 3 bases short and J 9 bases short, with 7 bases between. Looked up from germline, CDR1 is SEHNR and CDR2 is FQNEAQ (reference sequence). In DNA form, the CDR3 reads TGTGCCAGCAGCTTTGAAGGGACGCAGTATTTT. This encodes CASSFEGTQYF.

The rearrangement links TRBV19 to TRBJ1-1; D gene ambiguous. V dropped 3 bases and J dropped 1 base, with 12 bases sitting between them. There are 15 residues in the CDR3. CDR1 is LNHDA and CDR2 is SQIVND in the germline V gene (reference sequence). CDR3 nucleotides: TGTGCCAGTAGTATTGCCAAGGTGGGGAACACTGAAGCTTTCTTT. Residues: CASSIAKVGNTEAFF.

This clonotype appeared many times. CDR3 DNA sequence: TGTGCCAGCAGCTTCAGGGGACTAGCGGGGTATTTAGATACGCAGTATTTT. It is translated as CASSFRGLAGYLDTQYF. The V call is TRBV7-2, the J call TRBJ2-3, with 13 nucleotides matching TRBD2. V was clipped by 3 bases and J by 5 bases; unmatched bases: 8. Per the germline V gene, CDR1 is SGHTA and CDR2 is FQGNSA. CDR3 size: 17 residues.

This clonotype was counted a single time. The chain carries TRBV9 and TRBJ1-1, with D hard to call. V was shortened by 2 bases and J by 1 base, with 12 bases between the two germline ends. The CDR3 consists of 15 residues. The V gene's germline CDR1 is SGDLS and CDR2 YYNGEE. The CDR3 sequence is CASSVSSTGNTEAFF. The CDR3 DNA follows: TGTGCCAGCAGCGTGAGTTCCACGGGGAACACTGAAGCTTTCTTT.

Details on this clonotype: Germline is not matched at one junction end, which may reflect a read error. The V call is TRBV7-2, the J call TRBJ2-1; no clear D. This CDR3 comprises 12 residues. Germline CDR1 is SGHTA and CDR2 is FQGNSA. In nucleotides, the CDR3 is TGTGTCAGCAGCTTGTTTTTCAATGAGCAGTTCTTC. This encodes CVSSLFFNEQFF.

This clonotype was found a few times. CDR3 in amino acids: CASSPKGYSNQPQHF. The CDR3 DNA follows: TGTGCCAGCTCACCAAAAGGATATAGCAATCAGCCCCAGCATTTT. This sequence joins TRBV18 and TRBJ1-5; D remains ambiguous. Trimming cost V 2 bases and J 0 bases, with 8 bases left between them. CDR1 KGHSH and CDR2 LQKENI come from the germline V gene. The CDR3 contains 15 residues.

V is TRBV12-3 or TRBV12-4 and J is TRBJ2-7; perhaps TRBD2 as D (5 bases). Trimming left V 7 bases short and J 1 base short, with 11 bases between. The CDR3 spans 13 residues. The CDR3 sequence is CASTGSGSYEQYF. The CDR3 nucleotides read TGTGCCAGCACCGGGTCGGGATCCTACGAGCAGTACTTC.

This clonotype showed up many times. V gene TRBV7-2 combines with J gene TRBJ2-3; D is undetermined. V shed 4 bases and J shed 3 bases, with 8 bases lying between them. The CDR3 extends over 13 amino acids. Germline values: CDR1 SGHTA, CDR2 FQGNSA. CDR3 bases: TGTGCCAGCAGCTGGTTTGAGACAGATACGCAGTATTTT. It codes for CASSWFETDTQYF.

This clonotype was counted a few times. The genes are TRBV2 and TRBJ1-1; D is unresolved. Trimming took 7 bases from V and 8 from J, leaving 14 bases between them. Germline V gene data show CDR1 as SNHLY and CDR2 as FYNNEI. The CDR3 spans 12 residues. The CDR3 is CASKMAGREAFF. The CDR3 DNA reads TGTGCCAGCAAGATGGCAGGAAGGGAAGCTTTCTTT.

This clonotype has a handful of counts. The CDR3 bases are TGTGCCAGCAGCCGCACAGGACAGGGGGCCGCAGATACGCAGTATTTT. Translated, it gives CASSRTGQGAADTQYF. The V and J genes are TRBV7-8 and TRBJ2-3; TRBD1 aligns across 11 bases. Germline-derived CDR1 and CDR2 are SGHVS and FQNEAQ. The CDR3 runs to 16 residues. After removal of 5 bases from V and 4 bases from J, the junction contained 8 bases not matched to a gene.

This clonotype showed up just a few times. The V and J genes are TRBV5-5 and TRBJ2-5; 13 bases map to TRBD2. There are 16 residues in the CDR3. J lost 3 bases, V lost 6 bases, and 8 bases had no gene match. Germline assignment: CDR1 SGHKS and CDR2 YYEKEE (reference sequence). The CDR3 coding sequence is TGTGCCAGCATGCCCGGGACTAGCGGGGAAGAAGAGACCCAGTACTTC. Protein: CASMPGTSGEEETQYF.

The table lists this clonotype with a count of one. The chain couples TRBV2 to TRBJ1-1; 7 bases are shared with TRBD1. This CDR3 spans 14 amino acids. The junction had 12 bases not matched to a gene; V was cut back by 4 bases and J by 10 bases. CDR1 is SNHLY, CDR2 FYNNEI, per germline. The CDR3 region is CASSGPGGANAAFF. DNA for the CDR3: TGTGCCAGCAGTGGCCCAGGGGGGGCGAATGCAGCTTTCTTT.

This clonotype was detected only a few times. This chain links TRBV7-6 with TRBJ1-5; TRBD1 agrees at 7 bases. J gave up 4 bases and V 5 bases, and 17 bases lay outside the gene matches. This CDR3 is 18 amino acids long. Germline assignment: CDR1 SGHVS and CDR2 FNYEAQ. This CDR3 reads CASSLAFQGERENQPQHF. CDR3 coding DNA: TGTGCCAGCAGCCTCGCCTTTCAGGGGGAGCGAGAGAATCAGCCCCAGCATTTT.

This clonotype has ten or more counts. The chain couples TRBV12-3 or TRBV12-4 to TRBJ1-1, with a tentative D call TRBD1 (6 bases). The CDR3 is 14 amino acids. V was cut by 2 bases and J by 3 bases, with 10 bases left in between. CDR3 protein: CASSLSGADTEAFF. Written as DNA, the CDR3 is TGTGCCAGCAGTTTATCAGGGGCGGACACTGAAGCTTTCTTT.